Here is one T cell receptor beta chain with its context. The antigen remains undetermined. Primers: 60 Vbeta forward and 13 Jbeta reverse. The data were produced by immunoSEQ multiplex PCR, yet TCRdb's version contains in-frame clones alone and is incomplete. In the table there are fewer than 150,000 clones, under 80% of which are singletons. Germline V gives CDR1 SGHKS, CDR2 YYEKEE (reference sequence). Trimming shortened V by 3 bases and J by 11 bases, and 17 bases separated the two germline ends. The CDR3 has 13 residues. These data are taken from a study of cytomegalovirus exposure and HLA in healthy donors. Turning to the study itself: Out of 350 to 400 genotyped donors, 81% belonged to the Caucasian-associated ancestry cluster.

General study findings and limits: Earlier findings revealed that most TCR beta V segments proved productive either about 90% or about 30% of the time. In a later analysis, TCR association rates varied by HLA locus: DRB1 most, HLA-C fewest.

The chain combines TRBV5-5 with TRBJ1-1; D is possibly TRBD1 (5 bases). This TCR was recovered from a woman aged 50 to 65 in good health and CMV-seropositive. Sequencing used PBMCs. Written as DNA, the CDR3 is TGTGCCAGCAGCTCGTGGGGGGGTTTCGGCGCTTTCTTT. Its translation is CASSSWGGFGAFF.